The 13 T cell receptor beta chains in this list originate from one sample, sequenced in a study of T cell clones after liver transplantation (dated by TCRdb to between 2018 and 2021). The protocol used for the library was the immunoSEQ multiplex PCR assay. In its TCRdb copy, this immuneACCESS table keeps in-frame sequences only and misses some clones. Where compared with another copy, unresolved V genes explain less than half of these, and the others have no known cause. The table for this sample lists roughly 100,000 clones; 80% to 90% of them were counted only once. Of the sample, 2.5% to 3% is held by the ten largest clones. This specimen consisted of CD4+ T cells from blood, obtained around 44 months after liver transplant. These receptors came from a human patient who received a liver transplant. Donor T cells from the graft may be present among the T cells after a transplant.

The chain employs TRBV4-3 and TRBJ2-1; D possibly corresponds to TRBD2 (5 bases). V was trimmed by 1 base and J by 6 bases, leaving 16 bases between them. The CDR3 consists of 16 residues. Germline values: CDR1 LGHNA, CDR2 YSLEER. CDR3 bases: TGCGCCAGCAGCCAAGGCAGTACCGGGAACATCAATGAGCAGTTCTTC. Protein product: CASSQGSTGNINEQFF.

The V and J genes are TRBV11-3 and TRBJ2-6, with TRBD1 as a possible D gene (5 bases). Germline loops: CDR1 SGHNT, CDR2 YENEEA. The V end lost 9 bases, the J end lost 3 bases, and 18 bases lay between the germline ends. The CDR3 extends over 16 amino acids. CDR3 DNA sequence: TGTGCCAGAGACATGTTAGGGGAAGGTGGGGCCAACGTCCTGACTTTC. The encoded protein is CARDMLGEGGANVLTF.

The rearrangement links TRBV6-1 to TRBJ2-7, with D perhaps matching TRBD1 or TRBD2 (5 bases each). CDR1 is MNHNS and CDR2 is SASEGT in the germline V gene. CDR3 size: 12 residues. Trimming pared 6 bases from V and 5 bases from J, leaving 11 bases between. DNA for the CDR3: TGTGCCAGCAGGAGGGGCAGCAACGAGCAGTACTTC. Translated: CASRRGSNEQYF.

The chain carries TRBV11-2 and TRBJ1-6; 8 nucleotides match TRBD1. The ends lost 5 bases at V and 10 bases at J; junction bases unmatched: 13. Germline values: CDR1 SGHAT, CDR2 FQNNGV. This CDR3 contains 16 residues. The CDR3 DNA reads as TGTGCCAGCAGCCTCCTACCTCGGACAGGGCAGTCACCCCTCCACTTT. This translates into CASSLLPRTGQSPLHF.

This chain joins TRBV27 and TRBJ2-5; 9 bases agree with TRBD1. The germline V gene has CDR1 MNHEY and CDR2 SMNVEV (reference sequence). The CDR3 length is 17 residues. J gave up 9 bases and V 0 bases, and 14 bases lay outside the gene matches. The DNA of the CDR3 is TGTGCCAGCAGTTTATCTTTGCCCGGGACAGGGTCGAAGTCCCAGTACTTC. Protein product: CASSLSLPGTGSKSQYF.

This rearrangement joins TRBV7-9 to TRBJ1-1; tentative D call: TRBD1 (6 bases). The CDR3 totals 12 residues. V was cut by 1 base and J by 12 bases, with 12 bases left in between. Per germline, CDR1 SEHNR and CDR2 FQNEAQ (reference sequence). CDR3 sequence reads: CASSLVQGGPFF. In nucleotides, the CDR3 is TGTGCCAGCAGCTTAGTACAGGGAGGGCCTTTCTTT. The full variable domain, in which reference TRBV7-9 and TRBJ1-1 provide the parts outside the CDR3, is DTGVSQNPRHKITKRGQNVTFRCDPISEHNRLYWYRQTLGQGPEFLTYFQNEAQLEKSRLLSDRFSAERPKGSFSTLEIQRTEQGDSAMYLCASSLVQGGPFFGQGTRLTVV.

The CDR3 is CASSLREGEKLFF. As DNA, the CDR3 is TGTGCCAGCTCATTACGAGAGGGTGAAAAACTGTTTTTT. This chain joins TRBV18 and TRBJ1-4, with D unclear. The CDR3 is made up of 13 amino acids. The V gene's germline CDR1 is KGHSH and CDR2 LQKENI. The V and J ends lost 5 bases and 7 bases respectively, with 11 bases between them. Combining the CDR3 with reference TRBV18 and TRBJ1-4 gives the whole variable domain NAGVMQNPRHLVRRRGQEARLRCSPMKGHSHVYWYRQLPEEGLKFMVYLQKENIIDESGMPKERFSAEFPKEGPSILRIQQVVRGDSAAYFCASSLREGEKLFFGSGTQLSVL.

The V gene is TRBV5-1, the J gene TRBJ2-1; 8 bases map to TRBD1. The V segment lost 0 bases and the J segment 3 bases; nucleotides outside the gene matches: 11. Germline V gene lookup returns CDR1 SGHRS and CDR2 YFSETQ. The CDR3 sequence is 18 residues long. The CDR3 bases are TGCGCCAGCAGCTTGGTATCCGGTCAGGGGGCACGCTACAATGAGCAGTTCTTC. This codes for CASSLVSGQGARYNEQFF.

The chain carries TRBV5-4 and TRBJ1-2; 8 bases line up with TRBD1. The trim removed 4 bases at V and 7 bases at J, leaving 6 bases unmatched. The CDR3 covers 13 residues. Per germline, CDR1 SGHNT and CDR2 YYREEE (reference sequence). As DNA, the CDR3 is TGTGCCAGCAGCCACAGACAGGGGTCTGGCTACACCTTC. Translation: CASSHRQGSGYTF. Full variable domain (outside the CDR3, taken from reference TRBV5-4 and TRBJ1-2): ETGVTQSPTHLIKTRGQQVTLRCSSQSGHNTVSWYQQALGQGPQFIFQYYREEENGRGNFPPRFSGLQFPNYSSELNVNALELDDSALYLCASSHRQGSGYTFGSGTRLTVV.

V and J are TRBV27 and TRBJ2-4; D is possibly TRBD1 or TRBD2 (7 bases each). The germline V and J ends were trimmed by 5 bases and 8 bases, with 19 bases remaining between them. The germline V gene has CDR1 MNHEY and CDR2 SMNVEV (reference sequence). There are 15 residues in the CDR3. Here the CDR3 reads CASSPSGGGGYIQYF. The CDR3 DNA follows: TGTGCCAGCAGTCCCTCAGGGGGGGGAGGTTACATTCAGTACTTC.

The chain combines TRBV11-2 with TRBJ2-2; D ambiguous. Trimming cost V 6 bases and J 3 bases, with 14 bases left between them. Germline CDR1 is SGHAT and CDR2 is FQNNGV. The length of the CDR3 is 15 residues. Here the CDR3 reads CASSLGQVYTGELFF. CDR3 DNA sequence: TGTGCCAGCAGTCTCGGGCAGGTATACACCGGGGAGCTGTTTTTT.

This chain joins TRBV3-2 and TRBJ2-7; TRBD2 reflects the table's D call only, with no check against the DNA. TRBV3-2 is marked as a pseudogene. The CDR3 is made up of 8 amino acids. Here the CDR3 DNA reads TGTGCCCCCCCCGCGAAGTACTTC. This encodes CAPPAKYF.

The gene calls are TRBV7-3 and TRBJ2-1, with 7 bases lining up with TRBD1. Germline V gene sequence: CDR1 SGHTA, CDR2 FQGTGA. V was pared by 4 bases and J by 8 bases, with 8 bases of the junction left unmatched. The CDR3 is made up of 14 amino acids. CDR3 residues: CASSSSRQGHEQFF. In DNA form, the CDR3 reads TGTGCCAGCAGCTCTTCGAGACAGGGCCATGAGCAGTTCTTC.